One and the same sample provided the 28 T cell receptor beta chains below, sequenced in a study of T cells after posttransplantation cyclophosphamide. Using immunoSEQ multiplex PCR, the repertoire was profiled, and TCRdb retains in-frame clones only, with some absent. The table has about 24,000 clones, more than 75% seen once. Sequenced sample: PBMCs. These receptors came from a woman aged 60 to 75 with a blood cancer, CMV-positive, and with a related stem cell donor.

The rearrangement uses TRBV19 and TRBJ2-5; D is perhaps TRBD2 (6 bases). The J call is doubtful: the DNA matches TRBJ2-7 better. The CDR3 covers 15 residues. CDR1 is LNHDA, CDR2 SQIVND, per germline (reference sequence). CDR3 region: CASSIEGGVSYEQYF. CDR3 coding DNA: TGTGCCAGTAGTATAGAGGGCGGGGTCTCCTACGAGCAGTACTTC.

This chain connects TRBV15 to TRBJ2-7, with D maybe TRBD2 (5 bases). This CDR3 region has 13 residues. V lost 3 bases and J 2 bases, leaving 8 bases between the germline ends. In germline, CDR1 is LNHNV, CDR2 YYDKDF (reference sequence). In DNA form, the CDR3 reads TGTGCCACCAGCAGCGGGATTCCCTACGAGCAGTACTTC. Translation gives CATSSGIPYEQYF.

This chain connects TRBV10-3 to TRBJ2-1; TRBD1 matches 9 bases. CDR1 ENHRY and CDR2 SYGVKD come from the germline V gene. Losses at the gene ends were 0 bases for V and 16 bases for J; bases not matched to a gene: 10. This CDR3 contains 14 residues. CDR3 protein: CAISESRRDRERFF. Here the CDR3 DNA reads TGTGCCATCAGTGAGTCGAGAAGGGACAGGGAGCGCTTCTTC.

The J gene is TRBJ2-1, the V gene TRBV6-1; D gene uncertain. The CDR3 is 15 amino acids. Trimming took off 5 bases at V and 0 bases at J, with 11 bases between the two ends. Germline V lookup: CDR1 MNHNS, CDR2 SASEGT. In DNA, the CDR3 is TGTGCCAGCAGTCCTTCCACGAGCTCCTACAATGAGCAGTTCTTC. This sequence encodes CASSPSTSSYNEQFF.

V and J are TRBV14 and TRBJ1-2, with TRBD1 matching 7 bases. CDR1 is SGHDN, CDR2 FVKESK, per germline. The CDR3 has 12 amino acids. V was pared by 5 bases and J by 6 bases, with 3 bases of the junction left unmatched. Here the CDR3 reads CASSLQGHGYTF. The CDR3 coding sequence is TGTGCCAGCAGCTTACAGGGGCATGGCTACACCTTC.

The chain combines TRBV9 with TRBJ2-2, with 9 bases identical to TRBD1. J lost 6 bases, V lost 1 base, and 7 bases had no gene match. This CDR3 is 16 amino acids long. CDR1 SGDLS and CDR2 YYNGEE come from the germline V gene. The CDR3 region is CASSVSGTGLAGELFF. In DNA, the CDR3 is TGTGCCAGCAGCGTATCCGGGACAGGGCTGGCCGGGGAGCTGTTTTTT.

This chain uses TRBV19 with TRBJ2-1; 12 bases are shared with TRBD2. J was trimmed by 15 bases and V by 10 bases; bases with no gene match: 19. CDR1 is LNHDA, CDR2 SQIVND, per germline (reference sequence). This CDR3 region has 15 residues. The CDR3, as DNA: TGTGCCACCCGACCCCCCGGGACTAGCGGGCGGGAGGCGTTCTTC. This codes for CATRPPGTSGREAFF.

This clone was recorded only once. V usage is TRBV30 and J usage is TRBJ2-1; TRBD2 might be the D (5 bases). The V end lost 0 bases, the J end lost 10 bases, and 10 bases lay between the germline ends. CDR3 length equals 12 residues. Germline V gene data show CDR1 as GTSNPN and CDR2 as SVGIG (reference sequence). The CDR3 here is CAWSVSGLEQFF. The CDR3 nucleotides read TGTGCCTGGAGTGTTTCGGGATTGGAGCAGTTCTTC. The full variable domain, completed using reference TRBV30 and TRBJ2-1, is SQTIHQWPATLVQPVGSPLSLECTVEGTSNPNLYWYRQAAGRGLQLLFYSVGIGQISSEVPQNLSASRPQDRQFILSSKKLLLSDSGFYLCAWSVSGLEQFFGPGTRLTVL.

This sequence joins TRBV2 and TRBJ2-5; 11 nucleotides align to TRBD2. The germline gives CDR1 SNHLY, CDR2 FYNNEI. CDR3 length equals 16 residues. With 7 bases clipped from V and 1 base from J, the junction kept 8 bases outside the gene matches. This chain's CDR3 is CASTGTSGRLQETQYF. Here the CDR3 DNA reads TGTGCCAGCACCGGAACTAGCGGGAGACTCCAAGAGACCCAGTACTTC.

The CDR3 DNA reads TGTGCCTGGAGTGTAATGGAGGGGCTCGAGCAGTACTTC. Protein: CAWSVMEGLEQYF. J is TRBJ2-7 and V is TRBV30; maybe TRBD2 (6 bases). V was clipped by 0 bases and J by 6 bases, with 12 bases between them. There are 13 residues in the CDR3. The germline CDR1 and CDR2 sequences are GTSNPN and SVGIG (reference sequence).

This chain connects TRBV7-9 to TRBJ2-5, with D perhaps TRBD1 (6 bases). TRBJ2-7 matches the DNA end more closely, so the J call is doubtful. Germline V CDR1 and CDR2: SEHNR, FQNEAQ (reference sequence). CDR3 length equals 14 residues. CDR3 DNA: TGTGCCAGCAGCTTATCTGGGGGCACCTACGAGCAGTACTTC. Translation gives CASSLSGGTYEQYF.

The chain has TRBV7-2 and TRBJ2-7; 14 bases are a match to TRBD2. The CDR3 runs 16 residues. Germline V lookup: CDR1 SGHTA, CDR2 FQGNSA. The junction had 5 bases not matched to a gene; V was cut back by 5 bases and J by 2 bases. In DNA form, the CDR3 reads TGTGCCAGCAGCCACGGGACTAGCGGGAGCGCCTACGAGCAGTACTTC. It translates to CASSHGTSGSAYEQYF. Supplemented by reference TRBV7-2 and TRBJ2-7, the full variable domain reads GAGVSQSPSNKVTEKGKDVELRCDPISGHTALYWYRQSLGQGLEFLIYFQGNSAPDKSGLPSDRFSAERTGGSVSTLTIQRTQQEDSAVYLCASSHGTSGSAYEQYFGPGTRLTVT.

This clone appeared a single time. The chain employs TRBV7-2 and TRBJ2-7, with TRBD2 as a possible D gene (6 bases). Trimming removed 1 base at V and 2 bases at J, with 24 bases between. The CDR3 totals 19 residues. Germline V CDR1 and CDR2: SGHTA, FQGNSA. The CDR3 reads CASSLEGRVTGEVAYEQYF. For the CDR3, the DNA is TGTGCCAGCAGCTTAGAAGGCAGGGTGACGGGAGAGGTTGCCTACGAGCAGTACTTC.

V gene TRBV6-5 combines with J gene TRBJ1-4; D possibly corresponds to TRBD1 (6 bases). Trimming cost V 6 bases and J 8 bases, with 16 bases left between them. CDR1 and CDR2 (germline): MNHEY, SVGAGI. The CDR3 consists of 14 residues. The CDR3 is CASREGGGREKLFF. CDR3 bases: TGTGCCAGCAGGGAGGGAGGGGGTAGAGAAAAACTGTTTTTT.

The chain combines TRBV7-8 with TRBJ1-1, with unresolved D. There are 15 residues in the CDR3. CDR1 is SGHVS, CDR2 FQNEAQ, per germline. The germline V and J ends were trimmed by 4 bases and 0 bases, with 12 bases remaining between them. CDR3: CASSSGNLLNTEAFF. The CDR3 DNA reads as TGTGCCAGCAGCTCAGGTAATCTCTTGAACACTGAAGCTTTCTTT.

The count of this clone is one. The V gene is TRBV4-1, the J gene TRBJ1-6; TRBD1 matches at 7 bases. The CDR3 length is 14 residues. Trimming at V came to 4 bases and at J to 4 bases, leaving 1 base not matched to a gene. Looked up from germline, CDR1 is MGHRA and CDR2 is YSYEKL. The CDR3 reads CASSPGQYNSPLHF. The DNA for the CDR3 is TGCGCCAGCAGCCCGGGACAGTATAATTCACCCCTCCACTTT.

The rearrangement uses TRBV28 and TRBJ1-5; maybe TRBD1 (5 bases). The germline CDR1 and CDR2 sequences are MDHEN and SYDVKM. Trimming cost V 5 bases and J 6 bases, with 14 bases left between them. The CDR3 extends over 14 amino acids. CDR3 loop: CASSPLRDSQPQHF. CDR3 in DNA: TGTGCCAGCAGTCCTCTCAGGGATTCTCAGCCCCAGCATTTT.

This chain connects TRBV2 to TRBJ2-3; tentative D call: TRBD2 (6 bases). The CDR3 length is 16 residues. Between the trimmed V and J ends, which lost 3 bases and 5 bases, there was a span of 18 bases. Germline V gives CDR1 SNHLY, CDR2 FYNNEI. The CDR3 here is CASSEMGYGGGDTQYF. The CDR3 DNA sequence: TGTGCCAGCAGTGAGATGGGTTACGGGGGAGGAGATACGCAGTATTTT.

The V call is TRBV29-1, the J call TRBJ1-1; tentatively, D is TRBD1 (5 bases). The germline V gene has CDR1 SQVTM and CDR2 ANQGSEA. The CDR3 has 17 amino acids. V lost 1 base to trimming and J lost 0 bases, with 18 bases between them. The CDR3 DNA reads TGCAGCGTTGAAGGGGGCCTTGGACTAGGCATGAACACTGAAGCTTTCTTT. Translating gives CSVEGGLGLGMNTEAFF. Filled out from reference TRBV29-1 and TRBJ1-1, the complete variable domain reads SAVISQKPSRDICQRGTSLTIQCQVDSQVTMMFWYRQQPGQSLTLIATANQGSEATYESGFVIDKFPISRPNLTFSTLTVSNMSPEDSSIYLCSVEGGLGLGMNTEAFFGQGTRLTVV.

The J gene is TRBJ2-7, the V gene TRBV2; 9 nucleotides align to TRBD1. Germline CDR1 is SNHLY and CDR2 is FYNNEI. The CDR3 runs to 14 residues. J gave up 5 bases and V 6 bases, and 8 bases lay outside the gene matches. Here the CDR3 reads CASRPGTGRNEQYF. CDR3 nucleotides: TGTGCCAGCAGGCCCGGGACAGGGAGGAACGAGCAGTACTTC.

The chain employs TRBV30 and TRBJ1-2; weak D call: TRBD1 (6 bases). Trimming pared 1 base from V and 9 bases from J, leaving 18 bases between. Germline CDR1 and CDR2: GTSNPN and SVGIG (reference sequence). There are 14 residues in the CDR3. The CDR3 loop is CAWSASWGGGSYTF. The CDR3 DNA reads as TGTGCCTGGAGTGCCTCGTGGGGGGGCGGGAGCTACACCTTC.

The chain is built from TRBV19 and TRBJ2-1; tentative D call: TRBD1 (5 bases). The CDR3 contains 13 residues. V dropped 1 base and J dropped 9 bases, with 10 bases sitting between them. Germline loops: CDR1 LNHDA, CDR2 SQIVND (reference sequence). The CDR3 sequence: CASSIASQGEQFF. The CDR3, as DNA: TGTGCCAGTAGTATAGCCAGTCAGGGTGAGCAGTTCTTC.

The sample holds one count of this clone. The chain links TRBV27 to TRBJ1-2; D unresolved. The CDR3 loop spans 14 amino acids. Trimming cost V 7 bases and J 0 bases, with 12 bases left between them. Looked up from germline, CDR1 is MNHEY and CDR2 is SMNVEV (reference sequence). The CDR3 DNA sequence: TGTGCCAGCACCTCCCCGAGCGCTAACTATGGCTACACCTTC. Translated: CASTSPSANYGYTF.

The V call is TRBV2, the J call TRBJ2-2, with D possibly TRBD2 on 5 matching bases. The CDR3 is made up of 13 amino acids. V dropped 4 bases and J dropped 7 bases, with 10 bases sitting between them. Germline CDR1 SNHLY, CDR2 FYNNEI. The CDR3 protein is CASSAEAGGELFF. The CDR3 DNA reads TGTGCCAGCAGTGCGGAGGCGGGCGGGGAGCTGTTTTTT. The full variable domain, in which reference TRBV2 and TRBJ2-2 provide the parts outside the CDR3, is EPEVTQTPSHQVTQMGQEVILRCVPISNHLYFYWYRQILGQKVEFLVSFYNNEISEKSEIFDDQFSVERPDGSNFTLKIRSTKLEDSAMYFCASSAEAGGELFFGEGSRLTVL.

This clone was counted between two and nine times. The chain is built from TRBV6-1 and TRBJ2-7; tentatively, D is TRBD1 (7 bases). The CDR3 runs 15 residues. V was trimmed by 8 bases and J by 4 bases, leaving 21 bases between them. Per the germline V gene, CDR1 is MNHNS and CDR2 is SASEGT. The CDR3 bases are TGTGCCAGCCAGGAGGGGACAGCAGGGAAATACGAGCAGTACTTC. This encodes CASQEGTAGKYEQYF.

V is TRBV6-1 and J is TRBJ1-1, with no clear D. V was shortened by 8 bases and J by 4 bases, with 14 bases between the two germline ends. The CDR3 totals 13 residues. CDR1 is MNHNS and CDR2 is SASEGT in the germline V gene. This chain's CDR3 is CASHLAGSTEAFF. The CDR3, as DNA: TGTGCCAGCCATTTGGCGGGTAGCACTGAAGCTTTCTTT.

The rearrangement joins TRBV15 to TRBJ2-5, with D tentatively TRBD2 (6 bases). This CDR3 is 14 amino acids long. CDR1 LNHNV and CDR2 YYDKDF come from the germline V gene (reference sequence). Between the trimmed V and J ends, which lost 1 base and 5 bases, there was a span of 11 bases. The CDR3 sequence is CATSRGTIKETQYF. DNA for the CDR3: TGTGCCACCAGCAGAGGGACTATTAAGGAGACCCAGTACTTC.

This clone occurred once. The J gene is TRBJ1-1, the V gene TRBV15; D is possibly TRBD1 (5 bases). V lost 5 bases to trimming and J lost 3 bases, with 19 bases between them. The CDR3 extends over 16 amino acids. CDR1 LNHNV and CDR2 YYDKDF come from the germline V gene (reference sequence). The CDR3 here is CATSGRPSGGYTEAFF. The CDR3 DNA sequence: TGTGCCACCAGCGGACGCCCCTCGGGGGGATACACTGAAGCTTTCTTT.